These 22 T cell receptor beta chains originate from one sample sequenced in a study of T cells in localized non-small cell lung cancer. Produced via immunoSEQ multiplex PCR; TCRdb's table is partial and in-frame only. Of tens of thousands of clones in the sample, approximately 90% were seen once. The sample in question was peripheral blood, obtained before any cancer treatment. The receptors shown here come from a female donor of 60 years or more with stage I lung adenocarcinoma.

The rearrangement joins TRBV4-1 to TRBJ1-3; D not certain. V was cut by 4 bases and J by 0 bases, with 10 bases left in between. The CDR3 sequence is 15 residues long. Germline V lookup: CDR1 MGHRA, CDR2 YSYEKL. The CDR3, as DNA: TGCGCCAGCAGCCCCGAGCCTAGCTCTGGAAACACCATATATTTT. Amino acid sequence: CASSPEPSSGNTIYF.

This clone was observed once. J is TRBJ1-5 and V is TRBV28; 7 positions agree with TRBD1. V was pared by 2 bases and J by 5 bases, with 3 bases of the junction left unmatched. CDR3 length: 14 amino acids. Germline V gives CDR1 MDHEN, CDR2 SYDVKM. CDR3 coding DNA: TGTGCCAGCAGTTTAGAACAGGGGTATCAGCCCCAGCATTTT. This gives the protein CASSLEQGYQPQHF.

The genes are TRBV5-8 and TRBJ2-2; D is perhaps TRBD2 (5 bases). This CDR3 is 14 amino acids long. Germline V gene lookup returns CDR1 SGHTS and CDR2 YDEGEE. Trimming removed 5 bases from V and 10 bases from J, with 18 bases in between. This CDR3 is CASSKGLLREELFF. CDR3 sequence (DNA): TGTGCCAGCAGTAAGGGTCTTCTCCGGGAGGAGCTGTTTTTT.

The chain couples TRBV7-9 to TRBJ2-1; the match to TRBD2 covers 9 bases. Germline V gene data show CDR1 as SEHNR and CDR2 as FQNEAQ (reference sequence). The V segment lost 5 bases and the J segment 7 bases; nucleotides outside the gene matches: 9. CDR3 length: 15 residues. The CDR3 loop reads CASSPAGGRRNEQFF. The CDR3 DNA reads TGTGCCAGCAGCCCAGCGGGGGGCCGGCGAAATGAGCAGTTCTTC.

The rearrangement uses TRBV7-9 and TRBJ1-1; the D gene is possibly TRBD1 (6 bases). V lost 2 bases and J 3 bases, leaving 19 bases between the germline ends. Germline CDR1 reads SEHNR; CDR2 reads FQNEAQ (reference sequence). CDR3 length equals 17 residues. CDR3 protein: CASSLISGGQGDTEAFF. For the CDR3, the DNA is TGTGCCAGCAGCTTAATTTCGGGGGGCCAGGGCGACACTGAAGCTTTCTTT.

The chain couples TRBV2 to TRBJ2-7; D tentatively fits TRBD1 or TRBD2 (6 bases each). The CDR3 spans 14 residues. Germline CDR1 reads SNHLY; CDR2 reads FYNNEI. V lost 8 bases and J 2 bases, leaving 16 bases between the germline ends. The DNA for the CDR3 is TGTGCCAGCGCGCACCCGGGGGCCACCTACGAGCAGTACTTC. Translation: CASAHPGATYEQYF.

This sequence joins TRBV10-3 and TRBJ1-1; TRBD1 agrees at 7 bases. The V segment lost 2 bases and the J segment 3 bases; nucleotides outside the gene matches: 9. Germline-derived CDR1 and CDR2 are ENHRY and SYGVKD. The CDR3 has 16 residues. CDR3 DNA sequence: TGTGCCATCAGTGAGACCTTTGGGACAGCCGACACTGAAGCTTTCTTT. Protein: CAISETFGTADTEAFF.

As DNA, the CDR3 is TGTGCCAGCGGGGGACAGGGAGAGACTGAAGCTTTCTTT. It is translated as CASGGQGETEAFF. The chain recombines TRBV6-6 with TRBJ1-1, with 9 positions matching TRBD1. V lost 8 bases, J lost 5 bases, and 6 bases stayed unmatched. The CDR3 covers 13 residues. Germline CDR1 and CDR2: MNHNY and SVGAGI (reference sequence).

The chain combines TRBV7-2 with TRBJ2-1, with 7 bases matching TRBD2. The junction had 6 bases not matched to a gene; V was cut back by 2 bases and J by 5 bases. The CDR3 runs 15 residues. Germline V lookup: CDR1 SGHTA, CDR2 FQGNSA. CDR3 sequence: CASSLFPAGDNEQFF. CDR3 sequence (DNA): TGTGCCAGCAGCTTATTTCCCGCGGGGGACAATGAGCAGTTCTTC.

This chain uses TRBV7-2 with TRBJ2-7; D gene uncertain. The CDR3 consists of 12 residues. V lost 1 base and J lost 6, with 7 bases in between. In germline, CDR1 is SGHTA, CDR2 FQGNSA. CDR3 sequence reads: CASSLVRVEQYF. The CDR3 DNA sequence: TGTGCCAGCAGCTTAGTACGGGTCGAGCAGTACTTC.

The chain is built from TRBV9 and TRBJ1-1, with D hard to call. V lost 0 bases and J lost 7, with 13 bases in between. Germline values: CDR1 SGDLS, CDR2 YYNGEE. The CDR3 runs 14 residues. The CDR3 nucleotides are TGTGCCAGCAGCGTAGTAACGGAGAAGGGTGAAGCTTTCTTT. Its protein is CASSVVTEKGEAFF.

CDR3 sequence reads: CASRQQGGNEKLFF. CDR3 DNA sequence: TGTGCCAGCAGACAACAGGGGGGGAATGAAAAACTGTTTTTT. This rearrangement joins TRBV6-1 to TRBJ1-4, with TRBD1 matching 8 bases. Germline CDR1 and CDR2: MNHNS and SASEGT. This CDR3 has 14 residues. With 6 bases clipped from V and 5 bases from J, the junction kept 5 bases outside the gene matches.

This rearrangement joins TRBV7-8 to TRBJ1-3, with no clear D. Per the germline V gene, CDR1 is SGHVS and CDR2 is FQNEAQ. The CDR3 is 17 residues long. Trimming shortened V by 2 bases and J by 0 bases, and 14 bases separated the two germline ends. The CDR3 loop reads CASSLRVAGGSGNTIYF. The CDR3 DNA sequence: TGTGCCAGCAGCTTAAGGGTGGCAGGAGGCTCTGGAAACACCATATATTTT.

The V call is TRBV7-9, the J call TRBJ2-1; D possibly corresponds to TRBD2 (6 bases). Germline V gene lookup returns CDR1 SEHNR and CDR2 FQNEAQ (reference sequence). The ends were cut back, 6 bases at V and 0 bases at J, with 15 bases in the middle. This CDR3 is built from 16 residues. The CDR3 nucleotides read TGTGCCAGCAGTCCGACTAGATCGAGCTCCTACAATGAGCAGTTCTTC. This translates into CASSPTRSSSYNEQFF. The full variable domain, its missing parts supplied by reference TRBV7-9 and TRBJ2-1, is DTGVSQNPRHKITKRGQNVTFRCDPISEHNRLYWYRQTLGQGPEFLTYFQNEAQLEKSRLLSDRFSAERPKGSFSTLEIQRTEQGDSAMYLCASSPTRSSSYNEQFFGPGTRLTVL.

The chain is built from TRBV4-1 and TRBJ1-6; maybe TRBD1 (5 bases). V gave up 0 bases and J gave up 0 bases, with 12 bases separating them. The CDR3 has 18 residues. Germline V lookup: CDR1 MGHRA, CDR2 YSYEKL. For the CDR3, the DNA is TGCGCCAGCAGCCAAGATCTGGGGGTGGGCTCCTATAATTCACCCCTCCACTTT. Encoded protein: CASSQDLGVGSYNSPLHF.

The chain carries TRBV6-1 and TRBJ1-4, with unresolved D. Germline CDR1 MNHNS, CDR2 SASEGT. The CDR3 runs 15 residues. V lost 2 bases and J lost 0, with 7 bases in between. CDR3 bases: TGTGCCAGCAGTGAATTCAGAACAACTAATGAAAAACTGTTTTTT. This encodes CASSEFRTTNEKLFF.

V usage is TRBV7-6 and J usage is TRBJ2-5; D is unresolved. This CDR3 contains 16 residues. In germline, CDR1 is SGHVS, CDR2 FNYEAQ. Trimming removed 2 bases at V and 2 bases at J, with 15 bases between. The CDR3 protein is CASSLSGQARQETQYF. CDR3 coding DNA: TGTGCCAGCAGCTTATCCGGGCAGGCACGGCAAGAGACCCAGTACTTC.

This clone was observed a single time. The J gene is TRBJ2-7, the V gene TRBV30; D not resolved. This CDR3 spans 11 amino acids. The germline CDR1 and CDR2 sequences are GTSNPN and SVGIG (reference sequence). Trimming pared 7 bases from V and 1 base from J, leaving 8 bases between. Here the CDR3 reads CALMGSYEQYF. In DNA form, the CDR3 reads TGTGCCTTAATGGGATCCTACGAGCAGTACTTC.

As for this clone: Its ends do not fully match the called genes, so a read error is possible. The V and J genes are TRBV11-3 and TRBJ2-2; D is perhaps TRBD2 (5 bases). The CDR3 is made up of 18 amino acids. Germline V gene lookup returns CDR1 SGHNT and CDR2 YENEEA. The CDR3 here is CASSLEPRLAGYTGELFF. For the CDR3, the DNA is TGTGCCAGCAGCCTAGAACCCCGGCTAGCTGGCTACACCGGGGAGCTGTTTTTT.

The chain couples TRBV19 to TRBJ2-5, with 14 nucleotides matching TRBD2. The CDR3 covers 18 residues. Germline CDR1 reads LNHDA; CDR2 reads SQIVND (reference sequence). V shed 2 bases, J shed 2 bases, and the junction held 7 bases outside the gene matches. CDR3: CASSIQGTSGGPQETQYF. DNA of the CDR3: TGTGCCAGTAGTATACAGGGGACTAGCGGGGGACCACAAGAGACCCAGTACTTC.

The gene calls are TRBV5-1 and TRBJ1-2; D gene uncertain. V lost 4 bases and J 0 bases, leaving 13 bases between the germline ends. There are 15 residues in the CDR3. Germline CDR1 is SGHRS and CDR2 is YFSETQ. The CDR3 here is CASSPDGRPNYGYTF. Here the CDR3 DNA reads TGCGCCAGCAGCCCAGACGGACGACCTAACTATGGCTACACCTTC.

The chain links TRBV6-1 to TRBJ1-2, with 8 bases aligning to TRBD1. This CDR3 is 16 amino acids long. V trimming: 0 bases; J trimming: 5 bases; junction bases outside the gene matches: 8. Germline V lookup: CDR1 MNHNS, CDR2 SASEGT. Here the CDR3 reads CASSEALPGGLYGYTF. CDR3 bases: TGTGCCAGCAGTGAAGCGCTGCCAGGGGGCTTGTATGGCTACACCTTC.